A selection of T cell receptor beta chains follows, all from one sample in a study of T cell responses to AZD1222 COVID-19 vaccine. This table comes from immunoSEQ multiplex PCR, and its TCRdb copy is limited to in-frame clones, with some not included. Among about 73,000 clones listed, roughly 88% were seen once. The starting material was peripheral blood, obtained on day 0 of AZD1222 vaccination. The receptors come from an adult in good health. The CDR3 runs from the conserved cysteine through the conserved F or W. D genes are given only for firm matches. Clone size is stated in some rows and not others, as once, few, many or a class when expanded.

abundance	j_gene	d_gene	v_gene	CDR3nt	CDR3aa
NA	TRBJ1-5	NA	TRBV19	TGTGCCAGTAGTATATGGGATAGCAATCAGCCCCAGCATTTT	CASSIWDSNQPQHF
NA	TRBJ2-2	NA	TRBV7-2	TGTGCCAGCAGCCCGGTACGAGCAAGTAACACCGGGGAGCTGTTTTTT	CASSPVRASNTGELFF
NA	TRBJ2-5	TRBD1	TRBV27	TGTGCCAGCAGAGGGGGCACAGTGTACCAAGAGACCCAGTACTTC	CASRGGTVYQETQYF
NA	TRBJ2-1	TRBD2	TRBV11-2	TGTGCCAGCAGCTCCCCCGGGGGGTCAACCTTTTACAATGAGCAGTTCTTC	CASSSPGGSTFYNEQFF
NA	TRBJ2-6	NA	TRBV28	TGTGCCAGCAGTTTTTCAGCTGGGGCCAACGTCCTGACTTTC	CASSFSAGANVLTF
NA	TRBJ1-5	NA	TRBV6-1	TGTGCCAGCAGTGAGGTACCACTAGGGCCGCCCCAGCATTTT	CASSEVPLGPPQHF
NA	TRBJ1-1	NA	TRBV2	TGTGCCAGCAGCAGCCAGGGGCGGGACACTGAAGCTTTCTTT	CASSSQGRDTEAFF
NA	TRBJ2-7	NA	TRBV27	TGTGCCAGCAGTTTAACCCCAGGGACCGAGCAGTACTTC	CASSLTPGTEQYF
NA	TRBJ1-1	NA	TRBV9	TGTGCCAGCACTTCCCAGGGAGGGAACACTGAAGCTTTCTTT	CASTSQGGNTEAFF
NA	TRBJ1-6	TRBD1	TRBV28	TGTGCCAGCAGTTTCGGGGCAGGGGGTTCACCCCTCCACTTT	CASSFGAGGSPLHF
NA	TRBJ2-5	NA	TRBV14	TGTGCCAGCAGGGAGGCTGGAAGGGGTACGGAGACCCAGTACTTC	CASREAGRGTETQYF
NA	TRBJ2-3	NA	TRBV7-2	TGTGCCAGCAGCTTCTCTGGGCTCACAGATACGCAGTATTTT	CASSFSGLTDTQYF
NA	TRBJ2-2	NA	TRBV18	TGTGCCAGCTCACCACTGGTTCCCACCGGGGAGCTGTTTTTT	CASSPLVPTGELFF
NA	TRBJ1-6	NA	TRBV15	TGTGCCACCAGCCATGGGGCACGGTTGACAGCACCCTATAATTCACCCCTCCACTTT	CATSHGARLTAPYNSPLHF
NA	TRBJ2-1	NA	TRBV4-2	TGTGCCAGCAGCCGAGGGGGGGGCAGCTCCTACAATGAGCAGTTCTTC	CASSRGGGSSYNEQFF
NA	TRBJ1-2	NA	TRBV5-6	TGTGCCAGCAGCTTGGGACAGTACTATGGCTACACCTTC	CASSLGQYYGYTF
NA	TRBJ2-7	TRBD2	TRBV7-2	TGTGCCAGCAGCCCTAGCGGGGGTTACGAGCAGTACTTC	CASSPSGGYEQYF
NA	TRBJ1-6	NA	TRBV2	TGTGCCAGCAGTGAAGATGGGACTCTGGGTTCACCCCTCCACTTT	CASSEDGTLGSPLHF
NA	TRBJ1-2	TRBD1	TRBV28	TGTGCCAGCAGTCTGGGACAGGCTAGGAACTATGGCTACACCTTC	CASSLGQARNYGYTF
NA	TRBJ2-7	NA	TRBV28	TGTGCCACCGAGGGCCCCATTTCATACGAGCAGTACTTC	CATEGPISYEQYF
NA	TRBJ2-7	TRBD1	TRBV28	TGTGCCAGCAGTCCTCCGGGACAGGGAAGAGAGCAGTACTTC	CASSPPGQGREQYF
NA	TRBJ1-2	NA	TRBV30	TGTGCCTGGTACGGACCGGGGAAGGATGGCTACACCTTC	CAWYGPGKDGYTF
NA	TRBJ1-4	NA	TRBV27	TGTGCCAGCAGTTTAGGGCAGCATAATGAAAAACTGTTTTTT	CASSLGQHNEKLFF
NA	TRBJ2-3	NA	TRBV19	TGTGCCACCAGAGGTCAGGGGACCGATACGCAGTATTTT	CATRGQGTDTQYF
NA	TRBJ1-2	NA	TRBV10-3	TGTGCCACCGGTGACGGAGTTTATGGCTACACCTTC	CATGDGVYGYTF
NA	TRBJ2-4	NA	TRBV6-1	TGTGCCAGCAGTGAAGAGGCAGGGGCGGGAAACATTCAGTACTTC	CASSEEAGAGNIQYF
NA	TRBJ2-1	TRBD2	TRBV6-2/TRBV6-3	TGTGCCAGCAGCCCCATTGGCGGGGGCTACAATGAGCAGTTCTTC	CASSPIGGGYNEQFF
NA	TRBJ2-1	NA	TRBV7-9	TGTGCCAGCAGCTCATCTACGACCGGGTCGGGCCATGAGCAGTTCTTC	CASSSSTTGSGHEQFF
NA	TRBJ1-1	NA	TRBV20-1	TGCAGTGCTAGTTTCCCTGAAGCTTTCTTT	CSASFPEAFF
NA	TRBJ2-1	NA	TRBV9	TGTGCCAGCAGCGTGACAGGGGAACTAGCGTCCTACAATGAGCAGTTCTTC	CASSVTGELASYNEQFF
NA	TRBJ2-2	TRBD2	TRBV14	TGTGCCAGCAGCCACTCAGCGGGAGGGACCGGGGAGCTGTTTTTT	CASSHSAGGTGELFF
NA	TRBJ2-3	NA	TRBV6-2/TRBV6-3	TGTGCCAGCAGTTACGTAGGCGGTGATACGCAGTATTTT	CASSYVGGDTQYF
NA	TRBJ2-4	TRBD2	TRBV7-9	TGTGCCAGCAGCGTTAGCGGGGGGGTCTTATTAGCCAAAAACATTCAGTACTTC	CASSVSGGVLLAKNIQYF
once	TRBJ2-7	TRBD2	TRBV6-5	TGTGCCAGCAGCAGGACTAGCGTCGAGCAGTACTTC	CASSRTSVEQYF
NA	TRBJ1-2	TRBD1	TRBV6-5	TGTGCCAGCAGCCAACGACAGGGATATGGCTACACCTTC	CASSQRQGYGYTF
NA	TRBJ1-1	TRBD1	TRBV18	TGTGCCAGCTCACCCCGGGACAGGGGGCGAGGGAACACTGAAGCTTTCTTT	CASSPRDRGRGNTEAFF
NA	TRBJ1-2	NA	TRBV10-3	TGTGCCATCGGGGAGGGGAACTATGGCTACACCTTC	CAIGEGNYGYTF
NA	TRBJ1-1	NA	TRBV7-3	TGTGCCAGCAGCTTCGGGCGGAACACTGAAGCTTTCTTT	CASSFGRNTEAFF
NA	TRBJ2-1	TRBD2	TRBV9	TGTGCCAGCAGCGTTGGGGGGGTTCGGTCCAATGAGCAGTTCTTC	CASSVGGVRSNEQFF
NA	TRBJ2-1	NA	TRBV3-1/TRBV3-2	TGTGCCAGCAGCCAAGCCTCGTTAGGACACAATGAGCAGTTCTTC	CASSQASLGHNEQFF
NA	TRBJ2-5	TRBD2	TRBV9	TGTGCCAGCAGCGAGGTTAGCGGGGGGCGGGAGACCCAGTACTTC	CASSEVSGGRETQYF
NA	TRBJ2-3	NA	TRBV10-1	TGCGCCAGCCATATTCCCTTCTCCGGGGGATCTAGCACAGATACGCAGTATTTT	CASHIPFSGGSSTDTQYF
NA	TRBJ2-5	NA	TRBV4-1	TGCGCCAGCAGTGCTCCGAAGGAGACCCAGTACTTC	CASSAPKETQYF
once	TRBJ2-5	TRBD1	TRBV4-1	TGCGCCAGCAGCCAAGATCGGGGGACAGGGGGGGAAGAGACCCAGTACTTC	CASSQDRGTGGEETQYF
NA	TRBJ2-1	NA	TRBV19	TGTGCCAGCGATCCGGCGGGGCGGTTTAATGAGCAGTTCTTC	CASDPAGRFNEQFF
few	TRBJ2-1	NA	TRBV7-8	TGTGCCAGCAGCTTCTGGGCGGGATGGAATGAGCAGTTCTTC	CASSFWAGWNEQFF
NA	TRBJ2-7	NA	TRBV5-4	TGTGCCAGCAGTATAGGTTCTAGGAGGGCGTCCTACGAGCAGTACTTC	CASSIGSRRASYEQYF
NA	TRBJ2-7	NA	TRBV9	TGTGCCAGCAGCACCACAGGGAACGAGCAGTACTTC	CASSTTGNEQYF
NA	TRBJ2-6	NA	TRBV4-1	TGCGCCAGCAGCCATTTGGGGGCCAACGTCCTGACTTTC	CASSHLGANVLTF
NA	TRBJ2-5	NA	TRBV11-2	TGTGCCAGCACCGCTACTGGGGGTTGGGCCCAGTACTTC	CASTATGGWAQYF
NA	TRBJ1-5	NA	TRBV18	TGTGCCAGCTCACGGGCGGTCAGGGATGGTAGCCAGCCCCAGCATTTT	CASSRAVRDGSQPQHF
NA	TRBJ1-3	NA	TRBV2	TGTGCCAGCAGCCGGGGGATCACAGAGATCTCTGGAAACACCATATATTTT	CASSRGITEISGNTIYF
NA	TRBJ2-3	NA	TRBV27	TGTGCCAGCAGTTCTACAGGGCAAGATACGCAGTATTTT	CASSSTGQDTQYF
NA	TRBJ2-7	NA	TRBV13	TGTGCCAGCAGCCCTCCGGGTAGCGCTGACTACGAGCAGTACTTC	CASSPPGSADYEQYF
NA	TRBJ2-1	TRBD2	TRBV29-1	TGCAGCGTTGGAGGCGGGAGGGGTGGAAATGAGCAGTTCTTC	CSVGGGRGGNEQFF
NA	TRBJ1-3	NA	TRBV28	TGTGCCAGCAGGCTCGGCGGCGGAAACACCATATATTTT	CASRLGGGNTIYF
NA	TRBJ1-4	TRBD1	TRBV5-1	TGCGCCAGCAGCAAGAAACAGGGGGCTAATGAAAAACTGTTTTTT	CASSKKQGANEKLFF